This T cell receptor (beta chain) was captured by sequencing in a study of T cell responses to AZD1222 COVID-19 vaccine. General observations from the study: White British ancestry dominated among donors, who included more females, and clonal diversity was possibly underestimated. After the peak T cell response, and only then, were repertoires sampled.

Germline assignment: CDR1 KGHSH and CDR2 LQKENI. The CDR3 sequence is 15 residues long. With 0 bases clipped from V and 7 bases from J, the junction kept 8 bases outside the gene matches. Of note for this clone: Its antigen is not known.

TCRdb's table, derived via immunoSEQ multiplex PCR, lists solely in-frame clones and lacks some. In the table there are 150,000 to 200,000 clones, 75% to 90% of which are singletons. The rearrangement links TRBV18 to TRBJ2-7; 8 nucleotides line up with TRBD1. This TCR derives from an adult in good health. The source was peripheral blood, collected on day 0 of AZD1222 vaccination. The chain's CDR3 is CASSPPATTGEEQYF. CDR3 bases: TGTGCCAGCTCACCACCGGCCACGACAGGGGAAGAGCAGTACTTC.